What follows are 15 T cell receptor beta chains derived from one specimen sequenced in a study of blood T cell repertoires in COVID-19. The protocol was immunoSEQ multiplex PCR, while the TCRdb copy is restricted to in-frame clones and leaves out a portion. Of about 280,000 clones listed, roughly 85% are singletons. Sequenced sample: peripheral blood. The receptors stem from a man aged 50 or older with active or convalescent COVID-19.

The chain employs TRBV7-2 and TRBJ2-1; a possible D gene is TRBD2 (6 bases). Looked up from germline, CDR1 is SGHTA and CDR2 is FQGNSA. V was clipped by 0 bases and J by 2 bases, with 14 bases between them. The CDR3 extends over 17 amino acids. CDR3 loop: CASSLAIRDSPYNEQFF. The DNA for the CDR3 is TGTGCCAGCAGCTTAGCGATCCGGGACTCCCCCTACAATGAGCAGTTCTTC.

This clone was found once. Other DNA sequences in this specimen translate into the identical CDR3. This rearrangement joins TRBV19 to TRBJ1-5; no clear D gene. The germline CDR1 and CDR2 sequences are LNHDA and SQIVND (reference sequence). Trimming removed 3 bases at V and 7 bases at J, with 10 bases between. The CDR3 is 13 residues long. CDR3 sequence (DNA): TGTGCCAGTAGTATCCGGGAAGGGCAGCCCCAGCATTTT. This codes for CASSIREGQPQHF. The full variable domain, completed using reference TRBV19 and TRBJ1-5, is DGGITQSPKYLFRKEGQNVTLSCEQNLNHDAMYWYRQDPGQGLRLIYYSQIVNDFQKGDIAEGYSVSREKKESFPLTVTSAQKNPTAFYLCASSIREGQPQHFGDGTRLSIL.

The CDR3 coding sequence is TGTGCCAGCTCACCACTGGGAGGGGACTACGAGCAGTACTTC. Residues: CASSPLGGDYEQYF. J is TRBJ2-7 and V is TRBV18; 7 bases align to TRBD2. The CDR3 runs to 14 residues. Trimming at V came to 1 base and at J to 3 bases, leaving 3 bases not matched to a gene. CDR1 is KGHSH, CDR2 LQKENI, per germline.

The V and J genes are TRBV18 and TRBJ2-5; 7 positions match TRBD2. J lost 1 base, V lost 3 bases, and 5 bases had no gene match. This CDR3 region has 15 residues. Germline assignment: CDR1 KGHSH and CDR2 LQKENI. CDR3: CASSPLLAAQETQYF. The CDR3 coding sequence is TGTGCCAGCTCACCTCTCCTAGCGGCCCAAGAGACCCAGTACTTC.

The chain links TRBV18 to TRBJ2-2, with TRBD2 matching 10 bases. The CDR3 runs 17 residues. V was clipped by 2 bases and J by 7 bases; unmatched bases: 10. Germline assignment: CDR1 KGHSH and CDR2 LQKENI. The CDR3 spells CASSPVTSGAFRGELFF. DNA for the CDR3: TGTGCCAGCTCACCAGTCACTAGCGGGGCTTTTCGCGGGGAGCTGTTTTTT.

This chain connects TRBV28 to TRBJ1-5; no definite D call. CDR3 size: 15 residues. V lost 0 bases and J lost 2, with 8 bases in between. The germline gives CDR1 MDHEN, CDR2 SYDVKM. The CDR3 reads CASSLWRVGNQPQHF. The CDR3 bases are TGTGCCAGCAGTTTATGGAGGGTTGGCAATCAGCCCCAGCATTTT. Full variable domain (outside the CDR3, taken from reference TRBV28 and TRBJ1-5): DVKVTQSSRYLVKRTGEKVFLECVQDMDHENMFWYRQDPGLGLRLIYFSYDVKMKEKGDIPEGYSVSREKKERFSLILESASTNQTSMYLCASSLWRVGNQPQHFGDGTRLSIL.

This chain links TRBV4-1 with TRBJ2-7; 7 nucleotides match TRBD2. This CDR3 region has 15 residues. Losses at the gene ends were 4 bases for V and 0 bases for J; bases not matched to a gene: 6. From germline, CDR1 is MGHRA and CDR2 YSYEKL. In DNA form, the CDR3 reads TGCGCCAGCAGCCCCTCTAGCGGAACCTCCTACGAGCAGTACTTC. Translating gives CASSPSSGTSYEQYF.

The chain uses TRBV7-2 and TRBJ2-4, with D possibly matching TRBD2 (6 bases). Germline CDR1 and CDR2: SGHTA and FQGNSA. The CDR3 sequence is 17 residues long. V dropped 2 bases and J dropped 0 bases, with 14 bases sitting between them. In DNA, the CDR3 is TGTGCCAGCAGCTTACCTAGAGGGGAGGTAGCCAAAAACATTCAGTACTTC. It translates to CASSLPRGEVAKNIQYF.

The genes are TRBV12-3 or TRBV12-4 and TRBJ2-7, with a weak D call TRBD2 (5 bases). The CDR3 consists of 12 residues. Deletions cut 5 bases from V and 3 bases from J, with 8 bases between. The CDR3 sequence: CASSPGFYEQYF. The CDR3 DNA is TGTGCCAGCAGTCCGGGATTCTACGAGCAGTACTTC.

This clone has only a few counts. The genes are TRBV10-3 and TRBJ1-5, with D tentatively TRBD1 (6 bases). Germline-derived CDR1 and CDR2 are ENHRY and SYGVKD. The CDR3 has 13 residues. V was shortened by 10 bases and J by 7 bases, with 17 bases between the two germline ends. CDR3 DNA: TGTGCCACCGCCCGGGACAAGGCACAGCCCCAGCATTTT. It yields the protein CATARDKAQPQHF.

J is TRBJ1-4 and V is TRBV7-2; D is perhaps TRBD1 (6 bases). CDR1 is SGHTA, CDR2 FQGNSA, per germline. The CDR3 loop spans 14 amino acids. Trimming shortened V by 1 base and J by 8 bases, and 11 bases separated the two germline ends. CDR3 sequence: CASSLVHRAEKLFF. The CDR3 DNA follows: TGTGCCAGCAGCTTAGTTCACAGGGCGGAAAAACTGTTTTTT.

This chain connects TRBV15 to TRBJ2-2; D gene uncertain. V lost 0 bases and J 4 bases, leaving 9 bases between the germline ends. CDR3 length equals 15 residues. Germline assignment: CDR1 LNHNV and CDR2 YYDKDF (reference sequence). DNA of the CDR3: TGTGCCACCAGCAGAGATACTCCTATCACCGGGGAGCTGTTTTTT. Amino acids: CATSRDTPITGELFF.

The table lists this clone with a few counts. As DNA, the CDR3 is TGCGCCAGCAGCTTGGGGCAGGTCTATACGGGGGAAAAACTGTTTTTT. Translated: CASSLGQVYTGEKLFF. The V and J genes are TRBV5-1 and TRBJ1-4; the D is unclear. V was shortened by 0 bases and J by 8 bases, with 17 bases between the two germline ends. The germline V gene has CDR1 SGHRS and CDR2 YFSETQ. This CDR3 is built from 16 residues.

The chain is built from TRBV2 and TRBJ2-3; unclear D gene. The CDR3 runs 15 residues. Per the germline V gene, CDR1 is SNHLY and CDR2 is FYNNEI. The V end was cut by 9 bases, the J end by 4 bases, with 20 bases between. DNA for the CDR3: TGTGCCAGTTATCTTCGACTGACGAAGCCAGATACGCAGTATTTT. This sequence encodes CASYLRLTKPDTQYF.

V gene TRBV6-4 combines with J gene TRBJ1-2; weak D call: TRBD1 (5 bases). There are 13 residues in the CDR3. Germline assignment: CDR1 MRHNA and CDR2 SNTAGT. V lost 3 bases and J 6 bases, leaving 11 bases between the germline ends. The CDR3 DNA reads as TGTGCCAGCAGTGATAGCTTGGGGCATGGCTACACCTTC. Its translation: CASSDSLGHGYTF.